The 31 T cell receptor beta chains given below trace back to one sample, sequenced in a study of beta chain features in type 1 diabetes. Study findings and constraints: People with Type 1 diabetes carried modestly yet significantly shorter TCRB CDR3s in all four CD4+ subsets.

No antigen has been assigned to these receptors. The authors reverse transcribed all of the isolated RNA, so sequencing captured expressed TCRB transcripts. The repertoire was sequenced with immunoSEQ multiplex PCR; TCRdb's copy has only in-frame clones and lacks some. The sample yields nearly 700,000 clones, 13% seen once. The sequencing input was naive CD4+ T cells from blood. The source is a man aged 18 to 35 with type 1 diabetes.

This clone has only a few counts. The CDR3 loop is CASSRQGGNYGYTF. CDR3 nucleotide sequence: TGTGCCAGCAGCAGACAGGGGGGCAACTATGGCTACACCTTC. This rearrangement joins TRBV2 to TRBJ1-2, with 9 bases that match TRBD1. The V gene's germline CDR1 is SNHLY and CDR2 FYNNEI. The CDR3 totals 14 residues. Trimming removed 6 bases from V and 2 bases from J; junction bases left unmatched: 4.

The chain employs TRBV20-1 and TRBJ1-1; unclear D gene. This CDR3 region has 11 residues. V was trimmed by 2 bases and J by 10 bases, leaving 11 bases between them. The germline gives CDR1 DFQATT, CDR2 SNEGSKA (reference sequence). The chain's CDR3 is CSARTPLGAFF. CDR3 nucleotides: TGCAGTGCTAGAACCCCCCTTGGAGCTTTCTTT.

The rearrangement links TRBV28 to TRBJ2-6; D is ambiguous. Germline V CDR1 and CDR2: MDHEN, SYDVKM. The CDR3 is made up of 16 amino acids. V was clipped by 3 bases and J by 0 bases, with 9 bases between them. The CDR3 coding sequence is TGTGCCAGCAGTTTTGCGGAAAACTCTGGGGCCAACGTCCTGACTTTC. Encoded protein: CASSFAENSGANVLTF.

This clone has just a few counts. J is TRBJ2-1 and V is TRBV7-3, with 12 positions matching TRBD2. V lost 5 bases to trimming and J lost 6 bases; unmatched junction nucleotides: 5. Per germline, CDR1 SGHTA and CDR2 FQGTGA. The CDR3 consists of 15 residues. The CDR3 sequence: CASSATSGGPNEQFF. The DNA for the CDR3 is TGTGCCAGCAGCGCCACTAGCGGGGGGCCCAATGAGCAGTTCTTC.

This clone was counted a few times. This CDR3 is also generated by other DNA sequences in the sample. This chain uses TRBV29-1 with TRBJ2-7; TRBD2 might be the D (6 bases). CDR1 and CDR2 (germline): SQVTM, ANQGSEA. The CDR3 contains 13 residues. Trimming stripped 5 bases from V and 1 base from J, with 12 bases between. CDR3: CSVRGRSSYEQYF. CDR3 bases: TGCAGCGTTAGAGGGAGGAGTTCCTACGAGCAGTACTTC.

This clone was counted only a few times. This chain links TRBV6-6 with TRBJ2-1; weak D call: TRBD1 (6 bases). This CDR3 spans 16 amino acids. V lost 6 bases and J lost 5, with 20 bases in between. Germline CDR1 is MNHNY and CDR2 is SVGAGI (reference sequence). The chain's CDR3 is CASRVTGLGRDNEQFF. DNA for the CDR3: TGTGCCAGCAGAGTCACAGGGTTGGGTCGGGACAATGAGCAGTTCTTC.

This clone was picked up a small number of times. The chain recombines TRBV13 with TRBJ1-1, with 9 bases lining up with TRBD1. In germline, CDR1 is PRHDT, CDR2 FYEKMQ (reference sequence). The CDR3 length is 16 residues. With V trimmed by 1 base and J by 1 base, 4 bases remained unmatched. The CDR3 loop reads CASSLVDRGGNTEAFF. The CDR3 DNA follows: TGTGCCAGCAGCTTAGTGGACAGGGGCGGGAACACTGAAGCTTTCTTT.

The V call is TRBV5-4, the J call TRBJ2-7, with 9 bases matching TRBD1. Germline V gene sequence: CDR1 SGHNT, CDR2 YYREEE (reference sequence). The CDR3 contains 14 residues. V was pared by 4 bases and J by 6 bases, with 8 bases of the junction left unmatched. The CDR3 DNA sequence: TGTGCCAGCAGCGACGGACAGGGGAGGATCGAGCAGTACTTC. Amino acid sequence: CASSDGQGRIEQYF.

This clone was seen a few times. The same CDR3 is also encoded by other DNA sequences in this sample. The chain joins TRBV9 to TRBJ1-1; 9 bases are shared with TRBD1. CDR1 and CDR2 from the germline V gene are SGDLS and YYNGEE. The CDR3 has 13 residues. V gave up 2 bases and J gave up 5 bases; unmatched junction bases: 1. This chain's CDR3 is CASSVGQGTEAFF. The CDR3 DNA sequence: TGTGCCAGCAGCGTCGGACAGGGGACTGAAGCTTTCTTT.

This clone was counted only a few times. The gene calls are TRBV11-2 and TRBJ2-5, with TRBD1 matching 10 bases. Germline V CDR1 and CDR2: SGHAT, FQNNGV. The CDR3 runs to 13 residues. Germline trimming cut 6 bases from V and 5 bases from J; bases unmatched to any gene: 3. CDR3 protein: CASRTGGVETQYF. The DNA of the CDR3 is TGTGCCAGCAGGACAGGGGGCGTGGAGACCCAGTACTTC.

The gene calls are TRBV2 and TRBJ1-1; 7 bases align to TRBD1. The trim removed 4 bases at V and 5 bases at J, leaving 10 bases unmatched. The CDR3 consists of 15 residues. From germline, CDR1 is SNHLY and CDR2 FYNNEI. CDR3 nucleotide sequence: TGTGCCAGCAGTGGCCGGAGGACAGGCGGGACTGAAGCTTTCTTT. It yields the protein CASSGRRTGGTEAFF.

This clone was seen once. The chain links TRBV11-2 to TRBJ1-4, with D possibly matching TRBD1 (6 bases). The CDR3 length is 15 residues. V was pared by 4 bases and J by 6 bases, with 15 bases between. Germline V gene sequence: CDR1 SGHAT, CDR2 FQNNGV. CDR3 loop: CASSYQQGFDEKLFF. The CDR3 DNA is TGTGCCAGCAGCTACCAACAGGGCTTCGATGAAAAACTGTTTTTT.

In this sample, this clone turned up a few times. The rearrangement uses TRBV30 and TRBJ2-3, with D possibly being TRBD1 or TRBD2 (5 bases each). There are 17 residues in the CDR3. Germline V gene sequence: CDR1 GTSNPN, CDR2 SVGIG (reference sequence). V lost 0 bases to trimming and J lost 2 bases, with 18 bases between them. The CDR3 DNA reads as TGTGCCTGGAGTGTTACAGGAGGCGGGCTCTCCACAGATACGCAGTATTTT. This sequence encodes CAWSVTGGGLSTDTQYF.

The rearrangement joins TRBV30 to TRBJ1-6, with unresolved D. V was clipped by 0 bases and J by 7 bases, with 7 bases between them. Looked up from germline, CDR1 is GTSNPN and CDR2 is SVGIG (reference sequence). The CDR3 loop spans 13 amino acids. CDR3 sequence reads: CAWSVTQNSPLHF. CDR3 coding DNA: TGTGCCTGGAGTGTAACCCAGAATTCACCCCTCCACTTT.

The table lists this clone with a few counts. J is TRBJ2-5 and V is TRBV13, with 14 bases matching TRBD2. Trimming cost V 2 bases and J 3 bases; bases outside gene matches: 2. This CDR3 comprises 16 residues. CDR1 is PRHDT and CDR2 is FYEKMQ in the germline V gene (reference sequence). CDR3 bases: TGTGCCAGCAGCTTACCGGGACTAGCGGGGGAAGAGACCCAGTACTTC. It encodes CASSLPGLAGEETQYF.

The chain combines TRBV28 with TRBJ2-7; TRBD1 is a possible D gene (5 bases). Germline loops: CDR1 MDHEN, CDR2 SYDVKM. The CDR3 totals 16 residues. Between the trimmed V and J ends, which lost 7 bases and 6 bases, there was a span of 25 bases. The CDR3 bases are TGTGCCAGCATAGGTTGGGCCGACACAGACAGTCGCGAGCAGTACTTC. This gives the protein CASIGWADTDSREQYF.

A few counts support this clone. V gene TRBV18 combines with J gene TRBJ2-1; D is possibly TRBD1 (6 bases). Germline values: CDR1 KGHSH, CDR2 LQKENI. Trimming cost V 5 bases and J 5 bases, with 13 bases left between them. The CDR3 has 14 amino acids. Here the CDR3 reads CASSVGQQDNEQFF. DNA of the CDR3: TGTGCCAGCTCAGTAGGACAGCAAGACAATGAGCAGTTCTTC.

This clone was counted only a few times. The chain joins TRBV5-6 to TRBJ2-2, with a tentative D call TRBD2 (5 bases). The CDR3 covers 14 residues. Germline CDR1 SGHDT, CDR2 YYEEEE. The V and J ends lost 2 bases and 5 bases respectively, with 10 bases between them. The CDR3 DNA reads as TGTGCCAGCAGCTTTTTCTGGGAGACCGGGGAGCTGTTTTTT. Residues: CASSFFWETGELFF.

This clone was counted only a few times. The J gene is TRBJ2-2, the V gene TRBV4-1, with 9 bases lining up with TRBD1. The germline CDR1 and CDR2 sequences are MGHRA and YSYEKL. The CDR3 is 16 residues long. Trimming removed 4 bases from V and 3 bases from J; junction bases left unmatched: 6. The CDR3 protein is CASSRRQGGDTGELFF. In DNA, the CDR3 is TGCGCCAGCAGCCGAAGACAGGGGGGGGACACCGGGGAGCTGTTTTTT.

Concerning this clone: A clone one base away is much larger, so this may be a read error. CDR3 in DNA: TGTGCCAGCAGTGACACAGATACGCAGTATTTT. It encodes CASSDTDTQYF. The genes are TRBV6-1 and TRBJ2-3, with D unclear. This CDR3 has 11 residues. V shed 3 bases and J shed 2 bases, with 0 bases lying between them. Germline-derived CDR1 and CDR2 are MNHNS and SASEGT.

The chain combines TRBV30 with TRBJ2-3; D ambiguous. Germline lookup yields CDR1 GTSNPN and CDR2 SVGIG (reference sequence). Trimming pared 8 bases from V and 7 bases from J, leaving 13 bases between. The CDR3 is 11 amino acids. CDR3 DNA: TGTGCCGGCCTCACCAGCTATACGCAGTATTTT. Protein: CAGLTSYTQYF.

This clone was counted only a few times. The gene calls are TRBV28 and TRBJ2-1, with D possibly matching TRBD1 (6 bases). Germline assignment: CDR1 MDHEN and CDR2 SYDVKM. V was clipped by 3 bases and J by 4 bases, with 13 bases between them. The CDR3 covers 15 residues. The DNA for the CDR3 is TGTGCCAGCAGTTTGTGGCAGGGGCTATACAATGAGCAGTTCTTC. Protein sequence: CASSLWQGLYNEQFF. The full variable domain, its missing parts supplied by reference TRBV28 and TRBJ2-1, is DVKVTQSSRYLVKRTGEKVFLECVQDMDHENMFWYRQDPGLGLRLIYFSYDVKMKEKGDIPEGYSVSREKKERFSLILESASTNQTSMYLCASSLWQGLYNEQFFGPGTRLTVL.

The V gene is TRBV4-1, the J gene TRBJ1-5; 7 bases are shared with TRBD1. The CDR3 runs to 19 residues. CDR1 MGHRA and CDR2 YSYEKL come from the germline V gene. V was clipped by 1 base and J by 4 bases; unmatched bases: 16. CDR3 amino acids: CASSQAEPLVGQLNQPQHF. In DNA, the CDR3 is TGCGCCAGCAGCCAAGCAGAACCGTTGGTGGGACAGCTAAATCAGCCCCAGCATTTT.

The J gene is TRBJ2-6, the V gene TRBV6-6, with D perhaps matching TRBD1 (6 bases). Germline V gene lookup returns CDR1 MNHNY and CDR2 SVGAGI (reference sequence). The CDR3 sequence is 14 residues long. Trimming pared 2 bases from V and 10 bases from J, leaving 12 bases between. As DNA, the CDR3 is TGTGCCAGCAGTTACGGGGGCCCGCTTAACGTCCTGACTTTC. Translation: CASSYGGPLNVLTF.

The CDR3 spells CATSRSTGTEQYF. For the CDR3, the DNA is TGTGCCACCAGCAGATCCACAGGGACCGAGCAGTACTTC. The chain carries TRBV15 and TRBJ2-7; perhaps TRBD1 as D (6 bases). The V end was cut by 2 bases, the J end by 6 bases, with 11 bases between. CDR1 and CDR2 from the germline V gene are LNHNV and YYDKDF (reference sequence). The CDR3 consists of 13 residues.

This clone occurred a few times. The chain uses TRBV6-1 and TRBJ2-7; 8 bases map to TRBD1. The CDR3 extends over 15 amino acids. Germline loops: CDR1 MNHNS, CDR2 SASEGT. The ends lost 5 bases at V and 5 bases at J; junction bases unmatched: 11. CDR3 DNA: TGTGCCAGCAGTCAACAGACAGGGGAGGTCCACGAGCAGTACTTC. Translating it yields CASSQQTGEVHEQYF.

This chain joins TRBV4-1 and TRBJ2-5, with D possibly TRBD2 on 6 matching bases. Per the germline V gene, CDR1 is MGHRA and CDR2 is YSYEKL. V lost 1 base and J lost 5, with 14 bases in between. This CDR3 is 15 amino acids long. The CDR3 DNA is TGCGCCAGCAGCCAAGGATGGCCCGCGGGGGAGACCCAGTACTTC. This translates into CASSQGWPAGETQYF.

The chain links TRBV12-5 to TRBJ2-3; perhaps TRBD2 as D (6 bases). Trimming pared 6 bases from V and 2 bases from J, leaving 18 bases between. In germline, CDR1 is LGHNT, CDR2 FRNRAP. The CDR3 sequence is 16 residues long. The CDR3 region has the DNA TGTGCTAGTGGCCAAGCTCCGGGACTCGTCACAGATACGCAGTATTTT. Protein sequence: CASGQAPGLVTDTQYF.

This clone was seen a handful of times. The V call is TRBV2, the J call TRBJ1-6, with 7 bases lining up with TRBD1. With 7 bases clipped from V and 10 bases from J, the junction kept 4 bases outside the gene matches. The CDR3 runs to 12 residues. CDR1 is SNHLY, CDR2 FYNNEI, per germline. As DNA, the CDR3 is TGTGCCAGCATACCGGACAGGTCACCCCTCCACTTT. Translation gives CASIPDRSPLHF.

This chain joins TRBV7-9 and TRBJ2-2; the D is unclear. The V gene lost 6 bases and the J gene lost 3 bases, with 14 bases spanning the gap. This CDR3 has 15 residues. Germline V gene data show CDR1 as SEHNR and CDR2 as FQNEAQ (reference sequence). In nucleotides, the CDR3 is TGTGCCAGCAGTCAGATGGGATTTGACACCGGGGAGCTGTTTTTT. Translation: CASSQMGFDTGELFF.

This clone was counted only a few times. The chain links TRBV6-5 to TRBJ2-7; perhaps TRBD1 as D (5 bases). The CDR3 is 15 residues long. V was shortened by 0 bases and J by 4 bases, with 13 bases between the two germline ends. Germline assignment: CDR1 MNHEY and CDR2 SVGAGI. The CDR3 bases are TGTGCCAGCAGTTACTCGATGGGGCCGGGTTACGAGCAGTACTTC. Translated: CASSYSMGPGYEQYF.